This T cell receptor beta chain was identified during a study of blood T cells in healthy people across ages. A J-beta primer mix and a sample-barcoded 5' primer were used in a second PCR of about 6 to 12 cycles. TCRdb passed the 5' RACE reads through MiXCR, listing each CDR3 protein once. The sample contains around 970,000 distinct CDR3 sequences, roughly 50% of which appear only once. This CDR3 has 16 amino acids. The V end was cut by 0 bases, the J end by 0 bases, with 9 bases between. Germline assignment: CDR1 ENHRY and CDR2 SYGVKD. The chain carries TRBV10-3 and TRBJ1-5; no reliable D call. The clonotype was recovered from a woman aged 60 to 75 in good health. The sample taken for sequencing was blood. The CDR3 protein is CAISESEVYSNQPQHF. In nucleotides, the CDR3 is TGTGCCATCAGTGAGTCGGAGGTTTATAGCAATCAGCCCCAGCATTTT.